The T cell receptor (beta chain) under discussion was sequenced for a study of blood T cells in healthy people across ages. There are many counts of this clonotype. The use of a sample-barcoded 5' primer and a J-beta primer mix characterized a second PCR of 7 to 11 cycles. TCRdb re-called the 5' RACE reads with MiXCR, one entry per CDR3 protein. The sample yields around 1,500,000 distinct CDR3 sequences, approximately 40% seen once. This receptor was identified in a woman aged 18-29 years in good health. Specimen: blood.

CDR3 coding DNA: TGTGCCAGCAAAGGGGACGGCTACACCTTC. Translated, it gives CASKGDGYTF. The genes are TRBV6-1 and TRBJ1-2, with D perhaps matching TRBD1 (5 bases). The germline CDR1 and CDR2 sequences are MNHNS and SASEGT. The CDR3 consists of 10 residues. The V end was cut by 7 bases, the J end by 8 bases, with 8 bases between.